This T cell receptor beta chain was sequenced in a study of blood T cell repertoires in COVID-19. Study information: T cells, B-cell-depleted T cells, or PBMCs provided the cDNA or gDNA that served as material.

This CDR3 is built from 11 residues. The V end lost 4 bases, the J end lost 9 bases, and 10 bases lay between the germline ends. Germline values: CDR1 DFQATT, CDR2 SNEGSKA (reference sequence). Original handling: Estimation of nucleated cell counts was performed using reference gene primer amplification. Here immunoSEQ multiplex PCR was the method, and the copy in TCRdb shows in-frame clones only, minus some. That table is the source of V, J and clone size, and D and trimming were worked out from the DNA. This repertoire shows about 210,000 clones, about four fifths found once; its top ten account for approximately 8%.

The rearrangement joins TRBV20-1 to TRBJ2-1; no reliable D call. This TCR was sampled from a woman between 50 and 59 years old with active or convalescent COVID-19. Sequencing was performed on peripheral blood. Here the CDR3 reads CSANHQAEQFF. In DNA, the CDR3 is TGCAGTGCTAACCACCAGGCTGAGCAGTTCTTC.